Listed below are T cell receptor beta chains from one sample, sequenced in a study of blood T cell repertoires in COVID-19. Measured with immunoSEQ multiplex PCR; TCRdb has only the in-frame clones, and not every one. The sample gives 300,000 or so clones, nearly 90% of which show up once; roughly 2.9% is in the top ten. Specimen: PBMCs or T cells enriched from blood (not recorded which). The receptors come from a woman aged 45-65 years who had been exposed to COVID-19. Both conserved end residues are part of each CDR3. D genes are given only for firm matches. A row's size may be missing; if present it is once, few, many or a size class.

D gene: TRBD1; V gene: TRBV2; clone size: NA; J gene: TRBJ1-1; CDR3 protein: CARKLDREVAEAFF; CDR3 DNA: TGTGCCAGAAAACTAGACAGGGAGGTAGCTGAAGCTTTCTTT
D gene: NA; V gene: TRBV5-5; clone size: NA; J gene: TRBJ1-5; CDR3 protein: CASSLAVYDNQPQHF; CDR3 DNA: TGTGCCAGCAGCTTGGCGGTATATGACAATCAGCCCCAGCATTTT
D gene: NA; V gene: TRBV6-1; clone size: once; J gene: TRBJ1-5; CDR3 protein: CASSDVRVKGQPQHF; CDR3 DNA: TGTGCCAGCAGTGATGTCAGGGTAAAAGGTCAGCCCCAGCATTTT
D gene: NA; V gene: TRBV28; clone size: NA; J gene: TRBJ2-5; CDR3 protein: CASSSPGQETQYF; CDR3 DNA: TGTGCCAGCAGTTCGCCGGGCCAAGAGACCCAGTACTTC
D gene: TRBD2; V gene: TRBV13; clone size: NA; J gene: TRBJ2-7; CDR3 protein: CASSLGAAGGWNEQYF; CDR3 DNA: TGTGCCAGCAGCTTAGGAGCAGCGGGGGGGTGGAACGAGCAGTACTTC
D gene: NA; V gene: TRBV6-1; clone size: NA; J gene: TRBJ1-2; CDR3 protein: CASSESRAGLAGYTF; CDR3 DNA: TGTGCCAGCAGTGAGTCCAGGGCTGGTCTGGCGGGCTACACCTTC
D gene: NA; V gene: TRBV5-1; clone size: NA; J gene: TRBJ1-5; CDR3 protein: CASSLLPGSNQPQHF; CDR3 DNA: TGCGCCAGCAGCTTGTTGCCCGGTTCCAATCAGCCCCAGCATTTT
D gene: TRBD1; V gene: TRBV3-1/TRBV3-2; clone size: NA; J gene: TRBJ1-1; CDR3 protein: CASSQAMTGGAIKAFF; CDR3 DNA: TGTGCCAGCAGCCAAGCAATGACAGGGGGCGCGATAAAAGCTTTCTTT
D gene: NA; V gene: TRBV3-1/TRBV3-2; clone size: few; J gene: TRBJ2-1; CDR3 protein: CAAGSLQGSQFF; CDR3 DNA: TGTGCCGCAGGGTCACTACAGGGATCGCAGTTCTTC
D gene: TRBD1; V gene: TRBV19; clone size: NA; J gene: TRBJ2-3; CDR3 protein: CASTGATYTDTQYF; CDR3 DNA: TGTGCCAGCACAGGGGCCACTTACACAGATACGCAGTATTTT